The TCR beta chain described here comes from a study of blood T cell repertoires in COVID-19. Data came from immunoSEQ multiplex PCR; TCRdb stores just in-frame clones and leaves some out. The sample lists hundreds of thousands of clones, roughly 85% seen once, with approximately 2% in the top ten. The CDR3 totals 14 residues. V lost 6 bases to trimming and J lost 3 bases, with 16 bases between them. The germline CDR1 and CDR2 sequences are SGHRS and YFSETQ. The chain is built from TRBV5-1 and TRBJ2-7, with D possibly matching TRBD2 (7 bases). The TCR comes from a woman between 18 and 29 years old with acute COVID-19. What was sequenced was PBMCs or T cells enriched from blood (not recorded which). CDR3 in amino acids: CASTQGGEIYEQYF. DNA for the CDR3: TGCGCCAGCACCCAAGGGGGGGAGATCTACGAGCAGTACTTC.